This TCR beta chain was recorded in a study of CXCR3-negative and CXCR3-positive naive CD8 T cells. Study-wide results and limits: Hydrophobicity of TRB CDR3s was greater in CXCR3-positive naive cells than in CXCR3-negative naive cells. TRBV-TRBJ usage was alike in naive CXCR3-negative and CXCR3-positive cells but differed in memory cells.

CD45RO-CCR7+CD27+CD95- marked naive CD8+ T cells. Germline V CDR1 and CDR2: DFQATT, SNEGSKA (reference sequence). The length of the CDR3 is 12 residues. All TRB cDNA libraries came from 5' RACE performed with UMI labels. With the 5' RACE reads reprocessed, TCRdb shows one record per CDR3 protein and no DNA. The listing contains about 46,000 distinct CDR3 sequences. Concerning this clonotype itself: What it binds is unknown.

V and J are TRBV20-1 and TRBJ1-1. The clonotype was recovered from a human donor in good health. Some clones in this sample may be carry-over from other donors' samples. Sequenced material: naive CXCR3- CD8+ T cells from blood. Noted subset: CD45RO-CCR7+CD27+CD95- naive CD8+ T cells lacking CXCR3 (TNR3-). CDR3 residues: CSARKGETEAFF.